This entry lists 12 T cell receptor beta chains sequenced from one sample in a study of shared clonotypes between healthy human individuals. Some clones are missing from TCRdb's copy, which holds only in-frame ones; the method was immunoSEQ multiplex PCR. The sample includes millions of clones, about 92% of them seen just once. The sequenced material came from naive CD4+ T cells from PBMCs. The subset: CD45RA+ positively selected. The receptor source for this set is a man younger than 30 in good health. Some clones in this sample may be carry-over from other donors' samples.

The chain combines TRBV6-5 with TRBJ2-7, with 10 bases aligning to TRBD1. The V gene's germline CDR1 is MNHEY and CDR2 SVGAGI. V shed 0 bases, J shed 7 bases, and the junction held 6 bases outside the gene matches. This CDR3 region has 15 residues. The CDR3 bases are TGTGCCAGCAGTTACTCGGGACAGGGGAGAAGAGAGCAGTACTTC. Translation: CASSYSGQGRREQYF.

The chain links TRBV6-6 to TRBJ2-1; D perhaps matches TRBD2 (5 bases). Trimming stripped 0 bases from V and 6 bases from J, with 15 bases between. Germline CDR1 MNHNY, CDR2 SVGAGI (reference sequence). CDR3 length: 16 residues. The CDR3 DNA reads as TGTGCCAGCAGTTACTCGACTATTGTTTACTCCAATGAGCAGTTCTTC. This translates into CASSYSTIVYSNEQFF.

The chain joins TRBV5-1 to TRBJ2-7; tentative D call: TRBD2 (5 bases). From germline, CDR1 is SGHRS and CDR2 YFSETQ. V was clipped by 4 bases and J by 4 bases, with 21 bases between them. CDR3 length equals 16 residues. The CDR3 sequence is CASSGSSGSGPYEQYF. The CDR3 DNA is TGCGCCAGCAGCGGGTCCAGTGGGAGTGGCCCTTACGAGCAGTACTTC.

This clone was observed a handful of times. This CDR3 is also generated by other DNA sequences in the sample. The gene calls are TRBV7-9 and TRBJ1-1; unclear D gene. The CDR3 contains 12 residues. Germline V gene lookup returns CDR1 SEHNR and CDR2 FQNEAQ (reference sequence). The V end lost 1 base, the J end lost 7 bases, and 7 bases lay between the germline ends. The CDR3 region has the DNA TGTGCCAGCAGCTTAGAGGTCAGTGAAGCTTTCTTT. As protein: CASSLEVSEAFF.

V usage is TRBV4-2 and J usage is TRBJ2-2; tentatively, D is TRBD2 (6 bases). V was shortened by 5 bases and J by 4 bases, with 14 bases between the two germline ends. CDR1 and CDR2 from the germline V gene are LGHNA and YNFKEQ. The CDR3 length is 15 residues. CDR3: CASSLGGTGTGELFF. CDR3 in DNA: TGTGCCAGCAGCTTGGGCGGGACGGGCACCGGGGAGCTGTTTTTT.

A word on this clone: In the same sample, other DNA sequences code for this CDR3. This rearrangement joins TRBV7-3 to TRBJ2-1; D is ambiguous. V was shortened by 0 bases and J by 8 bases, with 8 bases between the two germline ends. Germline CDR1 is SGHTA and CDR2 is FQGTGA. This CDR3 is 13 amino acids long. This CDR3 is CASSLTVSDEQFF. In nucleotides, the CDR3 is TGTGCCAGCAGCTTAACGGTGAGCGATGAGCAGTTCTTC.

The V call is TRBV4-3, the J call TRBJ2-3, with D perhaps TRBD1 (6 bases). CDR1 and CDR2 from the germline V gene are LGHNA and YSLEER. The CDR3 is 16 residues long. Between the trimmed V and J ends, which lost 0 bases and 8 bases, there was a span of 18 bases. The CDR3: CASSQDRAAGAGTQYF. CDR3 bases: TGCGCCAGCAGCCAAGATCGGGCCGCAGGGGCGGGTACGCAGTATTTT.

To note about this clone: Within the sample, other DNA sequences also encode this same CDR3. The V and J genes are TRBV7-9 and TRBJ2-7; 13 bases line up with TRBD2. The CDR3 spans 15 residues. With 2 bases clipped from V and 4 bases from J, the junction kept 2 bases outside the gene matches. Germline CDR1 is SEHNR and CDR2 is FQNEAQ (reference sequence). The CDR3: CASSLRTSGSYEQYF. DNA of the CDR3: TGTGCCAGCAGCTTACGGACTAGCGGGAGTTACGAGCAGTACTTC.

This clone occurred once. The V call is TRBV6-5, the J call TRBJ2-7; either TRBD1 or TRBD2 may fit D (5 bases each). The CDR3 spans 14 residues. V lost 6 bases to trimming and J lost 3 bases, with 15 bases between them. Germline loops: CDR1 MNHEY, CDR2 SVGAGI. The CDR3 coding sequence is TGTGCCAGCAGATCTACCGGGGCCCTCTACGAGCAGTACTTC. Its protein is CASRSTGALYEQYF.

The genes are TRBV5-1 and TRBJ2-3; D gene unclear. The germline gives CDR1 SGHRS, CDR2 YFSETQ. The length of the CDR3 is 13 residues. Between the trimmed V and J ends, which lost 3 bases and 5 bases, there was a span of 10 bases. Written as DNA, the CDR3 is TGCGCCAGCAGCTCACCAACGCGAGATACGCAGTATTTT. This translates into CASSSPTRDTQYF.

The genes are TRBV7-9 and TRBJ2-5, with 11 bases lining up with TRBD1. Germline CDR1 SEHNR, CDR2 FQNEAQ (reference sequence). This CDR3 has 17 residues. V lost 4 bases to trimming and J lost 4 bases; unmatched junction nucleotides: 11. Written as DNA, the CDR3 is TGTGCCAGCAGCTCCCAGCAAGGACAGGGGGCGAGAGAGACCCAGTACTTC. Translating gives CASSSQQGQGARETQYF.

This clone was observed once. This chain links TRBV6-5 with TRBJ2-3; D is undetermined. This CDR3 spans 13 amino acids. V shed 6 bases and J shed 0 bases, with 7 bases lying between them. Germline CDR1 is MNHEY and CDR2 is SVGAGI. The CDR3: CASRTLSTDTQYF. CDR3 sequence (DNA): TGTGCCAGCAGGACATTAAGCACAGATACGCAGTATTTT.